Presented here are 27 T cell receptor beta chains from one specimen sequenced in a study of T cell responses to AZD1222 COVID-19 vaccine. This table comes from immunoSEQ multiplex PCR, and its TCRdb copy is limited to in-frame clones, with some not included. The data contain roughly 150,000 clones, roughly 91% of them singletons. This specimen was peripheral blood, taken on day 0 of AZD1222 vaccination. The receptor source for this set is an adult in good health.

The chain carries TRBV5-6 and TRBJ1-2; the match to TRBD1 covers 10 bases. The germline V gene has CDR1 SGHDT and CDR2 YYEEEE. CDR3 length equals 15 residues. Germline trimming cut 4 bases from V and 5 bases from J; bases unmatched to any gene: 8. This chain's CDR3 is CASSPTGQGPYGYTF. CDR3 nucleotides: TGTGCCAGCAGCCCGACGGGACAGGGGCCGTATGGCTACACCTTC. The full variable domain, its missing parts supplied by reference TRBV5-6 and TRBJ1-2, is DAGVTQSPTHLIKTRGQQVTLRCSPKSGHDTVSWYQQALGQGPQFIFQYYEEEERQRGNFPDRFSGHQFPNYSSELNVNALLLGDSALYLCASSPTGQGPYGYTFGSGTRLTVV.

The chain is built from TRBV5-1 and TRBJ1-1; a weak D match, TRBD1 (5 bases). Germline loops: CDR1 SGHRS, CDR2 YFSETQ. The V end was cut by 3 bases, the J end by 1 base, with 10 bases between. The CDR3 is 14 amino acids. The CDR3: CASSWKGENTEAFF. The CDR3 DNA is TGCGCCAGCAGCTGGAAAGGGGAGAACACTGAAGCTTTCTTT.

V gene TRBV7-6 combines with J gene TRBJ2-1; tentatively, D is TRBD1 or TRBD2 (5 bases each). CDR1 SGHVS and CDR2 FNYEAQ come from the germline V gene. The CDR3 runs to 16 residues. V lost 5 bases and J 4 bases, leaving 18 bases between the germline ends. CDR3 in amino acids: CASSLRGRTVYNEQFF. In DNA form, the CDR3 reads TGTGCCAGCAGCCTCCGGGGCAGAACGGTATACAATGAGCAGTTCTTC.

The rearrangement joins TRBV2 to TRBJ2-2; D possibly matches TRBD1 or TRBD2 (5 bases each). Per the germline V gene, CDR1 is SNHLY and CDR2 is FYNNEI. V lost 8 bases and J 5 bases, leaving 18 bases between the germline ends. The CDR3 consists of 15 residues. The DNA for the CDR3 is TGTGCCAGCCGGGTGGGGGTAGGTGGAACCGGGGAGCTGTTTTTT. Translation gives CASRVGVGGTGELFF.

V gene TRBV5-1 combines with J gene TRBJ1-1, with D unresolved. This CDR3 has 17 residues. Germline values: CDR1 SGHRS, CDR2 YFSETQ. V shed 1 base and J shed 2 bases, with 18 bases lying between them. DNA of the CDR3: TGCGCCAGCAGCTTGTCCTGGGCCCGACCCGGAAACACTGAAGCTTTCTTT. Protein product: CASSLSWARPGNTEAFF.

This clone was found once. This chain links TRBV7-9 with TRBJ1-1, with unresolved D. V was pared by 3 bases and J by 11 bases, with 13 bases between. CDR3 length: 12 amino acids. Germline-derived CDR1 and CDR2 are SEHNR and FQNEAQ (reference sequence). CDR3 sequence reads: CASSLPGVSAFF. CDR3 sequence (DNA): TGTGCCAGCAGCTTGCCGGGAGTGTCGGCTTTCTTT.

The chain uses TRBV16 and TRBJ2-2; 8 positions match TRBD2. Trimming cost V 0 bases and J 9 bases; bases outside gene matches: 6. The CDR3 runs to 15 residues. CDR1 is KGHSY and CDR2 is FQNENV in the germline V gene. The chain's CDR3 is CASSQSPLAGWELFF. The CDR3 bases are TGTGCCAGCAGCCAATCCCCTCTAGCGGGCTGGGAGCTGTTTTTT.

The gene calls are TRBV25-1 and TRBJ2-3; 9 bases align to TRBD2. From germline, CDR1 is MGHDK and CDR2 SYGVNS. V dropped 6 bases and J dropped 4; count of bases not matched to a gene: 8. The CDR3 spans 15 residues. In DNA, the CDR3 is TGTGCCAGCAGAGGGACGGCGGGAGGGCCAGATACGCAGTATTTT. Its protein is CASRGTAGGPDTQYF.

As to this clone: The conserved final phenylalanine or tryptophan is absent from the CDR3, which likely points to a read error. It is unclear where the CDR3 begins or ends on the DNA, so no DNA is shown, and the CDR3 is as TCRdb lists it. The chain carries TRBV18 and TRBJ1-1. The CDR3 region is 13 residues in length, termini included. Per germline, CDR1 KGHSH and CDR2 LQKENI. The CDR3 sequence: CASSPSLDENRLS.

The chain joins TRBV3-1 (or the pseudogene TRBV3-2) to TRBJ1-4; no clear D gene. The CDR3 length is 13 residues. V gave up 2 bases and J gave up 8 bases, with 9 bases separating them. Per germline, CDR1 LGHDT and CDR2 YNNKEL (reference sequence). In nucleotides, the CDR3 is TGTGCCAGCAGCCAATCCGGCGGGGAAAAACTGTTTTTT. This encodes CASSQSGGEKLFF.

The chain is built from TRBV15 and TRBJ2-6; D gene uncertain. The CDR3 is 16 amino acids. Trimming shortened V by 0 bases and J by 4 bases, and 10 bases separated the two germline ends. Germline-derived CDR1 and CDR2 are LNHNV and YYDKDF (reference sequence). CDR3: CATSRDPGSGANVLTF. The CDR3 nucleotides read TGTGCCACCAGCAGAGATCCCGGCTCAGGGGCCAACGTCCTGACTTTC.

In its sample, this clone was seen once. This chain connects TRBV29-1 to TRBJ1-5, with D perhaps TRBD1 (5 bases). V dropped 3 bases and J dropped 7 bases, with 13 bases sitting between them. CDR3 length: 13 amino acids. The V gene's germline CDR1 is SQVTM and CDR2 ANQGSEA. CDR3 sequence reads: CSVDRGPGQPQHF. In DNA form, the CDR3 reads TGCAGCGTTGATAGGGGTCCAGGGCAGCCCCAGCATTTT.

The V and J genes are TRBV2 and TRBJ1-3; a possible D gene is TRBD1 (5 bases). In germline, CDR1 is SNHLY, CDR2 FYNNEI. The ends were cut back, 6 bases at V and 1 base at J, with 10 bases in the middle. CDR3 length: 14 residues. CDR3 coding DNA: TGTGCCAGCAGGAACCGGGGGTCTGGAAACACCATATATTTT. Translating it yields CASRNRGSGNTIYF. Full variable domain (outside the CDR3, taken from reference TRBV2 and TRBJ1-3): EPEVTQTPSHQVTQMGQEVILRCVPISNHLYFYWYRQILGQKVEFLVSFYNNEISEKSEIFDDQFSVERPDGSNFTLKIRSTKLEDSAMYFCASRNRGSGNTIYFGEGSWLTVV.

CDR3 loop: CASSAGDYEQYF. CDR3 DNA sequence: TGTGCCAGCAGCGCAGGGGACTACGAGCAGTACTTC. The chain uses TRBV7-9 and TRBJ2-7; perhaps TRBD1 as D (6 bases). The CDR3 length is 12 residues. Germline V lookup: CDR1 SEHNR, CDR2 FQNEAQ (reference sequence). Deletions cut 5 bases from V and 3 bases from J, with 8 bases between.

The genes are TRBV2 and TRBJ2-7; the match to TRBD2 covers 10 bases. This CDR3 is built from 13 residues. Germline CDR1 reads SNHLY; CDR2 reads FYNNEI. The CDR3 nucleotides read TGTGCGACCAAAGCGGGAGGGAGGCACGAGCAGTACTTC. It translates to CATKAGGRHEQYF.

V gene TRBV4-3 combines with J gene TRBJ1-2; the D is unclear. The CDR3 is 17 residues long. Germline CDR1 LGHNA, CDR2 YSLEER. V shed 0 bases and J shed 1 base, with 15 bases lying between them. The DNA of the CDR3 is TGCGCCAGCAGCCAAGATCGAAGGGCAACATTTAACTATGGCTACACCTTC. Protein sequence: CASSQDRRATFNYGYTF.

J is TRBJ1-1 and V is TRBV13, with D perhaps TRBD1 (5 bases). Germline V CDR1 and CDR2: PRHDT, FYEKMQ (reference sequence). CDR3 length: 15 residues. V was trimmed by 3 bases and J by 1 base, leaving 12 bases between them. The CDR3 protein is CASSLGVTQNTEAFF. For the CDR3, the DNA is TGTGCCAGCAGCTTGGGGGTCACACAGAACACTGAAGCTTTCTTT.

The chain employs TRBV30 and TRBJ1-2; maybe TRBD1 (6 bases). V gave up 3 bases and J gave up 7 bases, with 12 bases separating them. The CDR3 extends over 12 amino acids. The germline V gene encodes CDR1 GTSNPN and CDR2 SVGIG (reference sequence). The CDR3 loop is CAWSLMGAGYTF. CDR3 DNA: TGTGCCTGGAGCCTTATGGGGGCTGGCTACACCTTC. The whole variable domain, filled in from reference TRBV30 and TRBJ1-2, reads SQTIHQWPATLVQPVGSPLSLECTVEGTSNPNLYWYRQAAGRGLQLLFYSVGIGQISSEVPQNLSASRPQDRQFILSSKKLLLSDSGFYLCAWSLMGAGYTFGSGTRLTVV.

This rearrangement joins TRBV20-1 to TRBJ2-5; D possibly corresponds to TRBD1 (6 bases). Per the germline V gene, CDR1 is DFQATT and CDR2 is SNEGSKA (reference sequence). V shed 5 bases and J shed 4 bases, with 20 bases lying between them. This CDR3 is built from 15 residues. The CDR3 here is CSARAQSRGLETQYF. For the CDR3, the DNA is TGCAGTGCTCGTGCCCAATCCAGGGGATTAGAGACCCAGTACTTC.

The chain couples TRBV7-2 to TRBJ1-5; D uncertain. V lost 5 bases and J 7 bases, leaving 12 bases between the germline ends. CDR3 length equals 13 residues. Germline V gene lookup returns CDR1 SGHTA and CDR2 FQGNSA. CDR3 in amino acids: CASSPSSDQPQHF. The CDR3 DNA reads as TGTGCCAGCAGCCCTAGCTCAGACCAGCCCCAGCATTTT.

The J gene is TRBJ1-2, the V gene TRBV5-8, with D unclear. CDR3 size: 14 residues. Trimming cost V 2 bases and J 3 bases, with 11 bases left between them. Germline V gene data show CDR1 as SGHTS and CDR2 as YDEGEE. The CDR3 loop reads CASSFDLADYGYTF. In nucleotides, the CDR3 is TGTGCCAGCAGCTTTGACTTGGCAGACTATGGCTACACCTTC.

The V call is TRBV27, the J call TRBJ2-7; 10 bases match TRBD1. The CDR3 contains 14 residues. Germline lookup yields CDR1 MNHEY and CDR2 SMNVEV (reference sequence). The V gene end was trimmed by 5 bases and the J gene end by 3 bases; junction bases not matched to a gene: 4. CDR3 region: CASSGTGEGYEQYF. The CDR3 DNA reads TGTGCCAGCAGTGGGACAGGGGAAGGCTACGAGCAGTACTTC.

The CDR3 loop is CASSFSIYGYTF. The CDR3 bases are TGTGCCAGCAGCTTTTCCATCTATGGCTACACCTTC. This chain joins TRBV7-9 and TRBJ1-2; D is unresolved. The CDR3 loop spans 12 amino acids. In germline, CDR1 is SEHNR, CDR2 FQNEAQ (reference sequence). The V end was cut by 3 bases, the J end by 4 bases, with 6 bases between.

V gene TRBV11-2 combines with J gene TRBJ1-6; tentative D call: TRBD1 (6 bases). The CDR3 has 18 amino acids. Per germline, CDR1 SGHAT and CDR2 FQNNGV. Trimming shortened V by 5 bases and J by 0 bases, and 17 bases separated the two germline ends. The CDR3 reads CASSPDSTGSSYNSPLHF. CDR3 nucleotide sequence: TGTGCCAGCAGCCCGGACTCAACAGGGAGCTCCTATAATTCACCCCTCCACTTT.

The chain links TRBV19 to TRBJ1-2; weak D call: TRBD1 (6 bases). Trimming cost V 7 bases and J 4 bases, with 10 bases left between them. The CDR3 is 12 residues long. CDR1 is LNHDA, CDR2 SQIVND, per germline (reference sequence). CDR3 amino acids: CASKWGAYGYTF. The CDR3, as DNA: TGTGCCAGTAAATGGGGGGCCTATGGCTACACCTTC.

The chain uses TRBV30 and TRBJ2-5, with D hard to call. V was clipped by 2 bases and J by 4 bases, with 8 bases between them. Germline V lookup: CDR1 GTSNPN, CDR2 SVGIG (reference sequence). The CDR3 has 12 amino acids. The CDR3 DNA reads TGTGCCTGGAGTTCCATGGGAGAGACCCAGTACTTC. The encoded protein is CAWSSMGETQYF.

The CDR3 spells CASSLGGGRQPQHF. CDR3 nucleotides: TGCGCCAGCAGCTTGGGCGGGGGAAGACAGCCCCAGCATTTT. V is TRBV5-1 and J is TRBJ1-5, with a weak D call TRBD1 (5 bases). The V gene's germline CDR1 is SGHRS and CDR2 YFSETQ. The CDR3 loop spans 14 amino acids. V was clipped by 0 bases and J by 7 bases, with 11 bases between them.